This T cell receptor beta chain came from a study of cytomegalovirus exposure and HLA in healthy donors. The PCR was carried out with 60 Vbeta primers and 13 Jbeta primers. The table came from immunoSEQ multiplex PCR; TCRdb's copy has only in-frame clones and leaves some out. Of 140,000 to 150,000 clones detected, approximately 84% appear once; the ten largest clones hold more than 9.5%. Trimming stripped 0 bases from V and 1 base from J, with 14 bases between. This CDR3 is built from 16 residues. The germline gives CDR1 SGHRS, CDR2 YFSETQ. The sample consisted of PBMCs. This receptor was identified in a woman aged 55 to 70 in good health and CMV-seropositive. This chain connects TRBV5-1 to TRBJ2-7; weak D call: TRBD1 (7 bases). The CDR3 coding sequence is TGCGCCAGCAGCTTGGCCGGAGGGGGCTTGTCCTACGAGCAGTACTTC. Translation: CASSLAGGGLSYEQYF.